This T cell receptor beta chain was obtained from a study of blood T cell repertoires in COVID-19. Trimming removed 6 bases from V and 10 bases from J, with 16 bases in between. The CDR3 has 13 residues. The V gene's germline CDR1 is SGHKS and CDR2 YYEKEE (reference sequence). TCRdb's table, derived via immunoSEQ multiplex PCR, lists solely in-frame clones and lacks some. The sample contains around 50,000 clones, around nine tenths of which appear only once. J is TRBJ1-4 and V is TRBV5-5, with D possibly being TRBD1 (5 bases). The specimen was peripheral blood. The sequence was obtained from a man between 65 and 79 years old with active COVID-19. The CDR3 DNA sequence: TGTGCCAGCACCGACGTTTCTCAGGGAAAACTGTTTTTT. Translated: CASTDVSQGKLFF. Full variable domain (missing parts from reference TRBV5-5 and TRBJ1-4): DAGVTQSPTHLIKTRGQQVTLRCSPISGHKSVSWYQQVLGQGPQFIFQYYEKEERGRGNFPDRFSARQFPNYSSELNVNALLLGDSALYLCASTDVSQGKLFFGSGTQLSVL.